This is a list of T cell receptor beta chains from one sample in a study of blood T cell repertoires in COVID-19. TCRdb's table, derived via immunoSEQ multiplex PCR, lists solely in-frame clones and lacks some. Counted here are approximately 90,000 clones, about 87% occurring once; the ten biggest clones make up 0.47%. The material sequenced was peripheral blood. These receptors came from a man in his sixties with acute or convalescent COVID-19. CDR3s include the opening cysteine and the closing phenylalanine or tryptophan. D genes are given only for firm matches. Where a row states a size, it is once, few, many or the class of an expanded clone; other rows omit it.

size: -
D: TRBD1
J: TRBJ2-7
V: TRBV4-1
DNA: TGCGCCAGCAGCCAAGGACAGGGGGCGAGTTACGAGCAGTACTTC
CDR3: CASSQGQGASYEQYF

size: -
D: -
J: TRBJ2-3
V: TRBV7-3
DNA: TGTGCCAGCAGCCCGGCACTTCCCCAGGGTTGGGGCCCAGATACGCAGTATTTT
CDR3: CASSPALPQGWGPDTQYF

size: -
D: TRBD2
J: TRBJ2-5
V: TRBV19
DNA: TGTGCCAGTAGCCCCTCAAGAGGAGCGGGGGGGCCGAAGACCCAGTACTTC
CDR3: CASSPSRGAGGPKTQYF

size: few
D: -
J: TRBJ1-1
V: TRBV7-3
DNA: TGTGCCAGCAGCCCACGAGGCGGACCGAGGGCTGAAGCTTTCTTT
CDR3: CASSPRGGPRAEAFF

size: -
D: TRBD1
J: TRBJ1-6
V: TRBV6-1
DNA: TGTGCCAGCAGTGAATTTGGGACAGACAATTCACCCCTCCACTTT
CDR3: CASSEFGTDNSPLHF

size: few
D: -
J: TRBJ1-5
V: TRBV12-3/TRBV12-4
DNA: TGTGCCAGCAGTACAGGGCTTGGACAGCCCCAGCATTTT
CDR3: CASSTGLGQPQHF

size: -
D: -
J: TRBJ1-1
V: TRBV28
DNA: TGTGCCGCCATAGGACCTCAGGGGAAAGTAGTCCGGGATAACACTGAAGCTTTCTTT
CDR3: CAAIGPQGKVVRDNTEAFF

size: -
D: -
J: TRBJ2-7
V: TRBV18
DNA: TGTGCCAGCTCACGGAACAGGGACGAGCAGTACTTC
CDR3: CASSRNRDEQYF

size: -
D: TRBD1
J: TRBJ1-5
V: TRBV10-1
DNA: TGCGCCAGTGGGACAGACTTCGATCAGCCCCAGCATTTT
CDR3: CASGTDFDQPQHF

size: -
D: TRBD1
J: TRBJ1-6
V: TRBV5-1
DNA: TGCGCCAGCAGCCACACCGGACAGGGAGGGGATTCACCCCTCCACTTT
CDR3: CASSHTGQGGDSPLHF

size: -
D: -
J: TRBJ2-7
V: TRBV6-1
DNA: TGTGCCAGCAGTGAATGGGCGTTGGGAGGCACGGGGGAGCAGTACTTC
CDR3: CASSEWALGGTGEQYF

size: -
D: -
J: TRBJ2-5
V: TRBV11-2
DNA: TGTGCCAGCAGCTTAGCACCAGGGTTGGTGGGAGAGACCCAGTACTTC
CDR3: CASSLAPGLVGETQYF

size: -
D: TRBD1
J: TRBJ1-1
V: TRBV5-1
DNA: TGCGCCAGCAGAGCGGGACAGGGGGCCATGAACACTGAAGCTTTCTTT
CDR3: CASRAGQGAMNTEAFF

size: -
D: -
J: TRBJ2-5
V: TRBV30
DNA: TGTGCCTGGAGTGACAACGAGGGGAGGTATGGGCAAGAGACCCAGTACTTC
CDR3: CAWSDNEGRYGQETQYF

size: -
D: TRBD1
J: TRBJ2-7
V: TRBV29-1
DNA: TGCAGCGTTGGGGGGACAGGGCCTCCCTACGAGCAGTACTTC
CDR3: CSVGGTGPPYEQYF

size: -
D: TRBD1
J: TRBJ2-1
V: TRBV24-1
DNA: TGTGCCACCAGTGACCAAGGACAGGGGGAACCCTATGAGCAGTTCTTC
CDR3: CATSDQGQGEPYEQFF